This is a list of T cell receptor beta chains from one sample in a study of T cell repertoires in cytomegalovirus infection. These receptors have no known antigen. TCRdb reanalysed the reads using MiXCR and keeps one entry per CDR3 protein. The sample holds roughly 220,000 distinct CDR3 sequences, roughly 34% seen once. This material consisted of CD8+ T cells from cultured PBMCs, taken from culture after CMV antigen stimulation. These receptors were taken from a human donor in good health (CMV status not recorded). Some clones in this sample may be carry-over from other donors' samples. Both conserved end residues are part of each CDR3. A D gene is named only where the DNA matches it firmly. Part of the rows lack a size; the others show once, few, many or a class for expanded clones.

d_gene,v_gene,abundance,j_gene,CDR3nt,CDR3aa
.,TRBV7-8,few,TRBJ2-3,TGTGCCAGCAGCTTACAGGGGAGCTCAGATACGCAGTATTTT,CASSLQGSSDTQYF
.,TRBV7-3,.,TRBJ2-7,TGTGCCAGCAGCTTAGGGGACGGGACCTACGAGCAGTACTTC,CASSLGDGTYEQYF
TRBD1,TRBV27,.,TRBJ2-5,TGTGCCAGCGGATCCCCAGGGGACAGCCACCAAGAGACCCAGTACTTC,CASGSPGDSHQETQYF
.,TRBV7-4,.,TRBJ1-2,TGTGCCAGCAGCTTCATATCGAACTATGGCTACACCTTC,CASSFISNYGYTF
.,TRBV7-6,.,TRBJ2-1,TGTGCCAGCAGCTTTGAGGACTCCACGAATGAGCAGTTCTTC,CASSFEDSTNEQFF
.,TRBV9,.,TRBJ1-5,TGTGCCAGCAGCGTAGGAAAGGGGGGCAATCAGCCCCAGCATTTT,CASSVGKGGNQPQHF
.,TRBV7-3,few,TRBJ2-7,TGTGCCAGCAGCTTAGATCCGGCAACCATCTCCTACGAGCAGTACTTC,CASSLDPATISYEQYF
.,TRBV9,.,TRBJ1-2,TGTGCCAGCAGCGTATCAGAGGGGCCGGGACCAGCTAACTATGGCTACACCTTC,CASSVSEGPGPANYGYTF
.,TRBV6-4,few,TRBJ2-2,TGTGCCAGCTGCGGAGCTCTAGCGAGAAACACCGGGGAGCTGTTTTTT,CASCGALARNTGELFF
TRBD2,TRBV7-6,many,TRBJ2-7,TGTGCCAGCAGCCCGGCCTCGGGGGGGGCCTCCTACGAGCAGTACTTC,CASSPASGGASYEQYF
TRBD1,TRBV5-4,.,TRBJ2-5,TGTGCCAGCAGCTTGCTCGGACAGGGCGTTGAAAAAGAGACCCAGTACTTC,CASSLLGQGVEKETQYF
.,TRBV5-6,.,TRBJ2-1,TGTGCCAGCAGCTCGATCCGATACGGGCAGTTCTTC,CASSSIRYGQFF
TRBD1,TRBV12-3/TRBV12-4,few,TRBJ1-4,TGTGCCAGCAGTTTAAGGCAGGGGGAGGAAAAACTGTTTTTT,CASSLRQGEEKLFF
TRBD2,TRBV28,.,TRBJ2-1,TGTGCCAGCAGCTATACTAACGAGGGGACTAGCGGGCCAGAGCAGTTCTTC,CASSYTNEGTSGPEQFF
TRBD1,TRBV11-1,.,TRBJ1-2,TGTGCCAGCAGCCCTGGATGGACAGGAACTAACTATGGCTACACCTTC,CASSPGWTGTNYGYTF
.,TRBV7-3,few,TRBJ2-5,TGTGCCAGCAGCCAACTTGGGGGGGGGCGAGAGACCCAGTACTTC,CASSQLGGGRETQYF
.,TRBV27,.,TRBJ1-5,TGTGCCAGCAGTCCAGGGAGGGGAGGTCAGCCCCAGCATTTT,CASSPGRGGQPQHF
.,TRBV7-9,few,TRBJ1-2,TGTGCCAGCGGAGCGGGGGAACAGCCCTATGGCTACACCTTC,CASGAGEQPYGYTF
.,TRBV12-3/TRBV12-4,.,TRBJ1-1,TGTGCCAGCACCGACCGAGACAGGCCGAACACTGAAGCTTTCTTT,CASTDRDRPNTEAFF
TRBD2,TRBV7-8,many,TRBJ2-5,TGTGCCAGCAGCCCATCGGGACTAGCGGGAGTTGAGACCCAGTACTTC,CASSPSGLAGVETQYF
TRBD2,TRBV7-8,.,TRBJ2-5,TGTGCCAGCAGCTTAGCAGTAGCGGGGTTCCAAGAGACCCAGTACTTC,CASSLAVAGFQETQYF
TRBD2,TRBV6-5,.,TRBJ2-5,TGTGCCAGCAGCGCCCCCCGGCTAGCGGCGCGGGGGACCCAGTACTTC,CASSAPRLAARGTQYF
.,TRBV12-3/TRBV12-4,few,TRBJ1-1,TGTGCCAGCAGTCTCAGGGACATGAACACTGAAGCTTTCTTT,CASSLRDMNTEAFF
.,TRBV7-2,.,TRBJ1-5,TGTGCCAGCAGCTTAGAAAGTAATCAGCCCCAGCATTTT,CASSLESNQPQHF
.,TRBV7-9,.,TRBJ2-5,TGTGCCAGCAGCGGAGGACACTTACAAGAGACCCAGTACTTC,CASSGGHLQETQYF
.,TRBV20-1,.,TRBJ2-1,TGCAGTGCTAGCCCCAGGGAGACTCCCTACAATGAGCAGTTCTTC,CSASPRETPYNEQFF
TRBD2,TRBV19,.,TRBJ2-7,TGTGCCAGTAGTATAGAGGCTAGCGGCTCCTACGAGCAGTACTTC,CASSIEASGSYEQYF
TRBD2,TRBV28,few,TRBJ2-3,TGTGCCACCTCCTTCATCCCCCTAGCGGGTCAAGGAGATACGCAGTATTTT,CATSFIPLAGQGDTQYF
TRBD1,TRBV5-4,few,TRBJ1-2,TGTGCCAGCAGCCTCCGGACAGGGAGATTGGAGGATGGCTACACCTTC,CASSLRTGRLEDGYTF
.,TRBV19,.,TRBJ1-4,TGTGCCAGTATCGCGGTGGCAGGGGCCGGTGAAAAACTGTTTTTT,CASIAVAGAGEKLFF
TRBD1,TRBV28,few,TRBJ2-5,TGTGCCAGCAGAATCCTACAGGGGGCTATGGAGACCCAGTACTTC,CASRILQGAMETQYF
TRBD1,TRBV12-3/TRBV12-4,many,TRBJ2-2,TGTGCCAGCAGCTTACAGGGGGCCACCGGGGAGCTGTTTTTT,CASSLQGATGELFF
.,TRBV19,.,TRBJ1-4,TGTGCCAGTAGTATATCTGCCCGTACTCTTGGGCCGGGGGAAAAACTGTTTTTT,CASSISARTLGPGEKLFF